One sample yielded the 22 T cell receptor beta chains listed below, sequenced in a study of blood T cell repertoires in COVID-19 (dated by TCRdb to 2018 to 2021). Library method: the immunoSEQ multiplex PCR assay. TCRdb's version of the immuneACCESS table is confined to in-frame rearrangements and falls short of the full clone set. An unresolved V gene accounts for under half of the shortfall where checked; the remainder is of unknown origin. In this sample the table shows 300,000 to 450,000 clones, around 85% of which occur a single time. The ten largest clones capture more than 3% of the sample. The sequenced sample was peripheral blood. The source is a woman between 18 and 29 years old with acute or convalescent COVID-19.

This chain joins TRBV2 and TRBJ2-7; 8 bases are a match to TRBD1. The germline V gene encodes CDR1 SNHLY and CDR2 FYNNEI. The trim removed 5 bases at V and 3 bases at J, leaving 9 bases unmatched. The CDR3 sequence is 15 residues long. The CDR3 DNA is TGTGCCAGCAGTTTGGGCGGACAGGGATACTACGAGCAGTACTTC. Its translation is CASSLGGQGYYEQYF.

The gene calls are TRBV19 and TRBJ2-3; possible D gene TRBD1, 5 bases. Germline CDR1 LNHDA, CDR2 SQIVND (reference sequence). The CDR3 spans 13 residues. V lost 5 bases, J lost 5 bases, and 11 bases lay in between. The CDR3 is CASSRQGRDTQYF. The CDR3 DNA is TGTGCCAGTAGTCGGCAGGGTCGAGATACGCAGTATTTT.

This clone turned up a few times. The chain links TRBV6-4 to TRBJ2-1, with TRBD2 matching 7 bases. From germline, CDR1 is MRHNA and CDR2 SNTAGT. The CDR3 runs to 14 residues. The V segment lost 3 bases and the J segment 6 bases; nucleotides outside the gene matches: 5. CDR3 nucleotides: TGTGCCAGCAGTGAAGCGGGGCTATCCAATGAGCAGTTCTTC. This gives the protein CASSEAGLSNEQFF.

This chain uses TRBV6-1 with TRBJ1-5; weak D call: TRBD1 (5 bases). This CDR3 spans 16 amino acids. In germline, CDR1 is MNHNS, CDR2 SASEGT. Trimming pared 2 bases from V and 1 base from J, leaving 12 bases between. The CDR3 DNA sequence: TGTGCCAGCAGTGAATTCGGAGGGGCGAGCAATCAGCCCCAGCATTTT. Translation: CASSEFGGASNQPQHF.

This clone came up a few times. This chain joins TRBV12-3 or TRBV12-4 and TRBJ1-1, with a tentative D call TRBD1 (6 bases). V lost 1 base and J 8 bases, leaving 8 bases between the germline ends. The CDR3 loop spans 12 amino acids. CDR3 nucleotides: TGTGCCAGCAGTTTAGGAACAGGGGAAGCTTTCTTT. Protein: CASSLGTGEAFF.

This sequence joins TRBV9 and TRBJ2-7; 9 nucleotides align to TRBD2. V shed 5 bases and J 2 bases; nucleotides not matched to a gene: 5. The CDR3 is 14 residues long. Germline CDR1 and CDR2: SGDLS and YYNGEE. CDR3 nucleotide sequence: TGTGCCAGCAGTCGTAGCGGGAGCGCCTACGAGCAGTACTTC. This gives the protein CASSRSGSAYEQYF.

The rearrangement joins TRBV3-1 (or the pseudogene TRBV3-2) to TRBJ1-4, with 9 bases matching TRBD1. Germline V CDR1 and CDR2: LGHDT, YNNKEL (reference sequence). The ends lost 4 bases at V and 11 bases at J; junction bases unmatched: 5. The CDR3 totals 13 residues. CDR3 region: CASSLPGQGKLFF. The CDR3 nucleotides are TGTGCCAGCAGCCTGCCCGGACAGGGGAAACTGTTTTTT.

The chain is built from TRBV6-1 and TRBJ1-5; 7 positions match TRBD1. V gave up 2 bases and J gave up 5 bases; unmatched junction bases: 9. The CDR3 totals 16 residues. The V gene's germline CDR1 is MNHNS and CDR2 SASEGT. CDR3 amino acids: CASSENGGGGDQPQHF. The DNA of the CDR3 is TGTGCCAGCAGTGAAAACGGAGGGGGCGGTGATCAGCCCCAGCATTTT.

The chain recombines TRBV6-2 or TRBV6-3 with TRBJ1-5; 8 bases map to TRBD1. CDR3 length equals 16 residues. Germline V gene data show CDR1 as MNHEY and CDR2 as SVGEGT. V lost 6 bases and J lost 2; bases outside the gene matches: 9. The CDR3 loop is CASSPKTGAGNQPQHF. Written as DNA, the CDR3 is TGTGCCAGCAGCCCTAAGACAGGGGCGGGCAATCAGCCCCAGCATTTT.

Only one count was recorded for this clone. The rearrangement links TRBV7-9 to TRBJ1-2; maybe TRBD1 (6 bases). V was trimmed by 9 bases and J by 6 bases, leaving 17 bases between them. The V gene's germline CDR1 is SEHNR and CDR2 FQNEAQ (reference sequence). This CDR3 contains 13 residues. CDR3 in amino acids: CARLKDSSNGYTF. The CDR3 bases are TGTGCCAGGCTAAAGGACAGTAGCAATGGCTACACCTTC.

The chain links TRBV6-6 to TRBJ1-5; 7 bases map to TRBD1. V was clipped by 7 bases and J by 5 bases; unmatched bases: 11. The germline V gene has CDR1 MNHNY and CDR2 SVGAGI (reference sequence). This CDR3 is 15 amino acids long. The CDR3 loop is CASTPHDREDQPQHF. The DNA for the CDR3 is TGTGCCAGCACTCCCCACGACAGGGAGGATCAGCCCCAGCATTTT.

This chain connects TRBV24-1 to TRBJ1-5; D may be TRBD1 (5 bases). The CDR3 has 14 residues. V was clipped by 5 bases and J by 5 bases, with 12 bases between them. The germline V gene encodes CDR1 KGHDR and CDR2 SFDVKD. As DNA, the CDR3 is TGTGCCACCAGTGGCCAGGGAGGCGATCAGCCCCAGCATTTT. It codes for CATSGQGGDQPQHF.

The chain carries TRBV5-6 and TRBJ2-1, with a weak D call TRBD1 (6 bases). V was pared by 2 bases and J by 6 bases, with 6 bases between. The CDR3 is made up of 12 amino acids. In germline, CDR1 is SGHDT, CDR2 YYEEEE. The CDR3 bases are TGTGCCAGCAGCTTACAGGGCAATGAGCAGTTCTTC. Its translation is CASSLQGNEQFF. The full variable domain, with the rest looked up from reference TRBV5-6 and TRBJ2-1, is DAGVTQSPTHLIKTRGQQVTLRCSPKSGHDTVSWYQQALGQGPQFIFQYYEEEERQRGNFPDRFSGHQFPNYSSELNVNALLLGDSALYLCASSLQGNEQFFGPGTRLTVL.

This clone has just one count. The V and J genes are TRBV14 and TRBJ1-2, with TRBD1 matching 7 bases. Trimming took 4 bases from V and 9 from J; bases not matched to a gene: 5. Germline CDR1 is SGHDN and CDR2 is FVKESK. This CDR3 is built from 12 residues. The CDR3 DNA is TGTGCCAGCAGCCGCGGACAGGAGCGCTACACCTTC. It encodes CASSRGQERYTF.

The V gene is TRBV2, the J gene TRBJ2-2; 11 positions match TRBD2. J was trimmed by 4 bases and V by 7 bases; bases with no gene match: 8. Germline V gene data show CDR1 as SNHLY and CDR2 as FYNNEI. The CDR3 totals 16 residues. The CDR3 reads CASKASGRSSTGELFF. DNA of the CDR3: TGTGCCAGCAAGGCTAGCGGGAGGTCTAGCACCGGGGAGCTGTTTTTT.

J is TRBJ1-3 and V is TRBV6-5, with a tentative D call TRBD1 (6 bases). The V gene's germline CDR1 is MNHEY and CDR2 SVGAGI. Trimming removed 6 bases at V and 0 bases at J, with 12 bases between. CDR3 length equals 15 residues. CDR3 DNA: TGTGCCAGCAGCGGGGGGACAAGCTCTGGAAACACCATATATTTT. It is translated as CASSGGTSSGNTIYF.

The genes are TRBV7-2 and TRBJ1-1; D might be TRBD1 (5 bases). The germline CDR1 and CDR2 sequences are SGHTA and FQGNSA. This CDR3 region has 15 residues. Between the trimmed V and J ends, which lost 2 bases and 2 bases, there was a span of 12 bases. Here the CDR3 reads CASSLLYRTNTEAFF. The CDR3 nucleotides read TGTGCCAGCAGCTTACTCTACAGGACAAACACTGAAGCTTTCTTT.

The chain links TRBV27 to TRBJ1-1; D is possibly TRBD1 (6 bases). The ends were cut back, 3 bases at V and 0 bases at J, with 11 bases in the middle. Germline V gives CDR1 MNHEY, CDR2 SMNVEV (reference sequence). The length of the CDR3 is 15 residues. CDR3 amino acids: CASSFTGTMNTEAFF. CDR3 DNA sequence: TGTGCCAGCAGTTTCACCGGGACAATGAACACTGAAGCTTTCTTT.

V is TRBV10-3 and J is TRBJ2-1; D is possibly TRBD2 (6 bases). Germline values: CDR1 ENHRY, CDR2 SYGVKD. The CDR3 is 14 amino acids. Trimming stripped 6 bases from V and 5 bases from J, with 14 bases between. Written as DNA, the CDR3 is TGTGCCATCAGGGACTCTCGCGGGGACAATGAGCAGTTCTTC. Its translation: CAIRDSRGDNEQFF.

This clone occurred a few times. The genes are TRBV19 and TRBJ2-2, with 10 nucleotides matching TRBD1. Germline CDR1 and CDR2: LNHDA and SQIVND (reference sequence). The CDR3 loop spans 16 amino acids. J was trimmed by 7 bases and V by 10 bases; bases with no gene match: 15. In nucleotides, the CDR3 is TGTGCCACCTATAGCCGGGACAGGGGTATTGGCGGGGAGCTGTTTTTT. It is translated as CATYSRDRGIGGELFF.

This chain uses TRBV5-1 with TRBJ2-1; 9 bases align to TRBD2. After removal of 0 bases from V and 3 bases from J, the junction contained 1 base not matched to a gene. Germline loops: CDR1 SGHRS, CDR2 YFSETQ. The CDR3 consists of 15 residues. CDR3 DNA: TGCGCCAGCAGCTTGGCTAGCGGGAACTACAATGAGCAGTTCTTC. Translated, it gives CASSLASGNYNEQFF.

As for this clone: Within the sample, other DNA sequences also encode this same CDR3. This chain joins TRBV7-8 and TRBJ2-5; no clear D gene. V dropped 1 base and J dropped 2 bases, with 8 bases sitting between them. This CDR3 contains 14 residues. Per germline, CDR1 SGHVS and CDR2 FQNEAQ. The DNA of the CDR3 is TGTGCCAGCAGCTTAGTTGCCAGTCAAGAGACCCAGTACTTC. It codes for CASSLVASQETQYF.